The clone carrying this TCR beta chain was counted once. The sample originates from a study of technical replicates of blood from several donors. Clones were sequenced by immunoSEQ multiplex PCR, and TCRdb holds only the in-frame ones, with some missing. The sample yields approximately 81,000 clones, 95% seen once. The CDR3 loop spans 14 amino acids. With 6 bases clipped from V and 6 bases from J, the junction kept 5 bases outside the gene matches. In germline, CDR1 is SGHNT, CDR2 YYREEE (reference sequence). The sample was T cells isolated from PBMCs. The rearrangement uses TRBV5-4 and TRBJ2-1; the match to TRBD2 covers 11 bases. The TCR sequence derives from a human donor in good health. The CDR3 spells CASNPGLAVNEQFF. For the CDR3, the DNA is TGTGCCAGCAACCCGGGACTAGCGGTCAATGAGCAGTTCTTC. Drawing the rest from reference TRBV5-4 and TRBJ2-1, the complete variable domain is ETGVTQSPTHLIKTRGQQVTLRCSSQSGHNTVSWYQQALGQGPQFIFQYYREEENGRGNFPPRFSGLQFPNYSSELNVNALELDDSALYLCASNPGLAVNEQFFGPGTRLTVL.